The clone carrying this TCR beta chain was seen ten or more times. The antigen is unknown. The data were obtained in a study of T cells in Graves' hyperthyroidism and ophthalmopathy. Overall study: The authors collected peripheral blood at initial diagnosis, before any treatment. Regarding the study as a whole: Using 13 V-J features, a model discriminated ophthalmopathy from stable hyperthyroidism. The blood repertoire included most of the expanded thyroid clonotypes above 0.001.

CDR3 length: 16 amino acids. Trimming pared 3 bases from V and 0 bases from J, leaving 14 bases between. CDR1 and CDR2 (germline): MDHEN, SYDVKM. RNA transcripts were the template for amplifying TCR beta CDR3 regions. A first-round RT-PCR of the TCR CDR3 used the HTBI primer set. TCRdb processed the multiplex PCR reads anew with MiXCR; each CDR3 protein has one entry. The table has around 240,000 distinct CDR3 sequences, 13% to 15% seen once. Patients aged 18 to 65 had newly diagnosed hyperthyroidism that had lasted under 2 months. This clonotype originated in a woman between 35 and 50 years old with Graves' hyperthyroidism that later progressed to Graves' ophthalmopathy. Sequenced: blood. The chain couples TRBV28 to TRBJ1-1; D remains unclear. CDR3 loop: CASSLSLSSMNTEAFF. The CDR3 coding sequence is TGTGCCAGCAGTTTGTCACTATCGAGCATGAACACTGAAGCTTTCTTT.